The TCR beta chain described here comes from a study of cytomegalovirus exposure and HLA in healthy donors. The study ran its PCR with 60 Vbeta and 13 Jbeta primers. Some clones are missing from TCRdb's copy, which holds only in-frame ones; the method was immunoSEQ multiplex PCR. The top ten clones hold 4.2% of a sample with approximately 92,000 clones, 65% to 90% of them seen once. Concerning this clone: Its antigen is not identified.

This CDR3 has 15 amino acids. The V and J ends lost 4 bases and 3 bases, in that order; junction bases with no gene match: 7. Germline V gives CDR1 SGHNT, CDR2 YYREEE (reference sequence). Study-wide results and limits: Some segments of the V type, notably TRBV6-2 and TRBV6-3, were excluded as indistinguishable. Association with HLA alleles at 0.05 false discovery rate was found for 15,000 to 20,000 TCR beta sequences in a later analysis. TCR beta sequences reportedly predicted most subjects' HLA-A and HLA-B alleles accurately.

This receptor was taken from a woman in her sixties or seventies in good health and CMV-seropositive. Sequences were obtained from PBMCs. The rearrangement links TRBV5-4 to TRBJ1-5, with 7 nucleotides matching TRBD1. The CDR3 bases are TGTGCCAGCAGCACGAAGACAGGGAACAATCAGCCCCAGCATTTT. Translation: CASSTKTGNNQPQHF.